This passage covers 18 T cell receptor beta chains from one sample sequenced in a study of blood T cell repertoires in COVID-19. Clones were sequenced by immunoSEQ multiplex PCR, and TCRdb holds only the in-frame ones, with some missing. The sample includes under 250,000 clones, 85% to 90% of them seen just once. The sequenced sample consisted of peripheral blood. Receptors originate from a man between 50 and 59 years old with COVID-19, enrolled during active disease.

The chain is built from TRBV6-6 and TRBJ2-3; D remains ambiguous. CDR1 MNHNY and CDR2 SVGAGI come from the germline V gene (reference sequence). The CDR3 sequence is 14 residues long. Trimming took 6 bases from V and 0 from J, leaving 10 bases between them. CDR3 sequence: CASSRVASTDTQYF. The DNA for the CDR3 is TGTGCCAGCAGCCGGGTGGCTAGCACAGATACGCAGTATTTT.

This sequence joins TRBV7-6 and TRBJ2-1, with D tentatively TRBD2 (5 bases). There are 16 residues in the CDR3. Looked up from germline, CDR1 is SGHVS and CDR2 is FNYEAQ. V dropped 1 base and J dropped 2 bases, with 12 bases sitting between them. The CDR3 region has the DNA TGTGCCAGCAGCTTAGGGGGAGCCGGGCCCTACAATGAGCAGTTCTTC. Amino acid sequence: CASSLGGAGPYNEQFF.

This chain connects TRBV4-3 to TRBJ2-5; 13 nucleotides agree with TRBD2. Trimming at V came to 4 bases and at J to 3 bases, leaving 5 bases not matched to a gene. CDR1 and CDR2 (germline): LGHNA, YSLEER. The CDR3 runs 16 residues. The CDR3 DNA sequence: TGCGCCAGCAGCCGTTCCGGACTAGCGGGGGAAGAGACCCAGTACTTC. It translates to CASSRSGLAGEETQYF.

This clone has just one count. The chain uses TRBV4-2 and TRBJ1-1; D gene ambiguous. V was pared by 1 base and J by 2 bases, with 11 bases between. Per germline, CDR1 LGHNA and CDR2 YNFKEQ. The CDR3 length is 15 residues. The CDR3: CASSQAAAVNTEAFF. CDR3 sequence (DNA): TGTGCCAGCAGCCAAGCGGCAGCGGTAAACACTGAAGCTTTCTTT.

The V and J genes are TRBV29-1 and TRBJ2-1, with TRBD2 as a possible D gene (6 bases). V lost 3 bases to trimming and J lost 2 bases, with 11 bases between them. The CDR3 has 14 amino acids. CDR1 and CDR2 from the germline V gene are SQVTM and ANQGSEA. CDR3 bases: TGCAGCGTTGAGTCCGGGGGAGCCTACAATGAGCAGTTCTTC. Protein product: CSVESGGAYNEQFF.

The rearrangement links TRBV19 to TRBJ2-3; 11 positions match TRBD2. Germline V lookup: CDR1 LNHDA, CDR2 SQIVND (reference sequence). The V gene end was trimmed by 4 bases and the J gene end by 1 base; junction bases not matched to a gene: 4. This CDR3 has 16 residues. The CDR3 DNA follows: TGTGCCAGTAGTACGGGGGGACTAGCGGGCACAGATACGCAGTATTTT. It yields the protein CASSTGGLAGTDTQYF.

The gene calls are TRBV19 and TRBJ2-5; D gene ambiguous. V lost 6 bases and J lost 2, with 4 bases in between. CDR1 LNHDA and CDR2 SQIVND come from the germline V gene (reference sequence). The CDR3 covers 11 residues. In DNA form, the CDR3 reads TGTGCCAGTAGACAGCAAGAGACCCAGTACTTC. Its translation is CASRQQETQYF.

V is TRBV18 and J is TRBJ2-1; 7 nucleotides line up with TRBD1. From germline, CDR1 is KGHSH and CDR2 LQKENI. CDR3 size: 19 residues. The trim removed 6 bases at V and 0 bases at J, leaving 17 bases unmatched. CDR3 loop: CASSPSGTVPSYSYNEQFF. DNA for the CDR3: TGTGCCAGCTCGCCTTCCGGGACAGTTCCATCCTACTCCTACAATGAGCAGTTCTTC.

This rearrangement joins TRBV5-6 to TRBJ1-5; D gene unclear. The CDR3 contains 16 residues. The germline CDR1 and CDR2 sequences are SGHDT and YYEEEE. Trimming pared 4 bases from V and 8 bases from J, leaving 22 bases between. Written as DNA, the CDR3 is TGTGCCAGCAGCCGCCTGTCGGGTTTAGGAGTTAAGCCCCAGCATTTT. Translated: CASSRLSGLGVKPQHF.

The J gene is TRBJ2-3, the V gene TRBV7-6; 16 bases map to TRBD2. Trimming removed 5 bases from V and 0 bases from J; junction bases left unmatched: 5. Germline V gives CDR1 SGHVS, CDR2 FNYEAQ. CDR3 length: 18 amino acids. The CDR3 DNA is TGTGCCAGCAGCGCGGGACTAGCGGGAGGGTCTAGCACAGATACGCAGTATTTT. Protein sequence: CASSAGLAGGSSTDTQYF.

The chain uses TRBV7-3 and TRBJ2-7; tentatively, D is TRBD1 (6 bases). Per the germline V gene, CDR1 is SGHTA and CDR2 is FQGTGA. The CDR3 runs 16 residues. The ends were cut back, 2 bases at V and 4 bases at J, with 18 bases in the middle. The CDR3 sequence is CASSLGETGLGYEQYF. CDR3 bases: TGTGCCAGCAGCTTAGGGGAGACAGGTCTGGGGTACGAGCAGTACTTC.

The chain is built from TRBV2 and TRBJ1-5; maybe TRBD1 (6 bases). Trimming left V 6 bases short and J 1 base short, with 16 bases between. In germline, CDR1 is SNHLY, CDR2 FYNNEI. This CDR3 has 16 amino acids. The CDR3 DNA follows: TGTGCCAGCAGCGTCTCCCAGGGGATCAGCAATCAGCCCCAGCATTTT. It translates to CASSVSQGISNQPQHF.

The chain uses TRBV25-1 and TRBJ2-1; the match to TRBD2 covers 9 bases. The V gene end was trimmed by 2 bases and the J gene end by 6 bases; junction bases not matched to a gene: 5. The CDR3 runs 15 residues. Germline-derived CDR1 and CDR2 are MGHDK and SYGVNS. DNA of the CDR3: TGTGCCAGCAGTGAAGTGGCGGGGGGGGCCAATGAGCAGTTCTTC. Amino acid sequence: CASSEVAGGANEQFF.

This chain connects TRBV5-1 to TRBJ1-4, with TRBD1 as a possible D gene (5 bases). This CDR3 spans 15 amino acids. Trimming removed 4 bases from V and 4 bases from J, with 14 bases in between. Germline CDR1 is SGHRS and CDR2 is YFSETQ. The CDR3 region has the DNA TGCGCCAGCAGCGCGCGCGGGGGGAATAATGAAAAACTGTTTTTT. As protein: CASSARGGNNEKLFF.

The chain employs TRBV6-1 and TRBJ1-2; D is undetermined. The V end was cut by 3 bases, the J end by 8 bases, with 19 bases between. This CDR3 has 15 residues. Germline loops: CDR1 MNHNS, CDR2 SASEGT. This CDR3 is CASSDAEAPNLGYTF. In nucleotides, the CDR3 is TGTGCCAGCAGTGACGCGGAGGCCCCTAATTTGGGCTACACCTTC.

The rearrangement joins TRBV19 to TRBJ1-1; D call uncertain. The V and J ends lost 5 bases and 1 base respectively, with 8 bases between them. The CDR3 covers 13 residues. Looked up from germline, CDR1 is LNHDA and CDR2 is SQIVND (reference sequence). This chain's CDR3 is CASSAYENTEAFF. In nucleotides, the CDR3 is TGTGCCAGTAGTGCGTACGAGAACACTGAAGCTTTCTTT.

Remarks on this clone: At one of its ends the junction is not consistent with the germline gene, which may arise from a read error. The rearrangement uses TRBV3-1 (or the pseudogene TRBV3-2) and TRBJ1-6; a possible D gene is TRBD1 (5 bases). In germline, CDR1 is LGHDT, CDR2 YNNKEL (reference sequence). The CDR3 sequence is 14 residues long. DNA for the CDR3: TGTGCCAGCAGCCAACGACAGATTAATCCACCCCTCCACTTT. This sequence encodes CASSQRQINPPLHF.

V and J are TRBV5-5 and TRBJ1-1; D gene unclear. Germline V lookup: CDR1 SGHKS, CDR2 YYEKEE (reference sequence). V lost 3 bases and J lost 3, with 9 bases in between. This CDR3 comprises 13 residues. The CDR3 region has the DNA TGTGCCAGCAGCTCGTACTCGGACACTGAAGCTTTCTTT. It is translated as CASSSYSDTEAFF.